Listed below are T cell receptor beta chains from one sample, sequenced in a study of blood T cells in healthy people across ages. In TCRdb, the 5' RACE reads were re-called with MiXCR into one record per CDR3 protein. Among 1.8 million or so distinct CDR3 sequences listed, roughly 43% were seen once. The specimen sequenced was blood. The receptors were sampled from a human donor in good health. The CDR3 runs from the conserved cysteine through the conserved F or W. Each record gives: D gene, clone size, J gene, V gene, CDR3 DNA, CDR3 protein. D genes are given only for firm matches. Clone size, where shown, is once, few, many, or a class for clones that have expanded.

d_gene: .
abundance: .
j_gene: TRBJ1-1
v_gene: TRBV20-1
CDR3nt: TGCAGTGCTGCCAGGGGAGGTAACACTGAAGCTTTCTTT
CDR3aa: CSAARGGNTEAFF

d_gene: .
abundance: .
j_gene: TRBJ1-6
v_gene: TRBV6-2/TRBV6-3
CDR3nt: TGTGCCAGCAGTTCAGAGGGAGCCTATAATTCACCCCTCCACTTT
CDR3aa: CASSSEGAYNSPLHF

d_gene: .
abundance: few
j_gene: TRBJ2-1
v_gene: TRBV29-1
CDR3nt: TGCAGCGTTGAAAGGGGCGGCAGGTCCAACTCGTACCAAGAGACCCAGTTCTTC
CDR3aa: CSVERGGRSNSYQETQFF

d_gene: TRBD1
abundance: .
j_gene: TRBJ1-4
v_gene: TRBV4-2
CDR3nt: TGTGCCAGCAGCCCAATCACAGGGGATAATGAAAAACTGTTTTTT
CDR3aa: CASSPITGDNEKLFF

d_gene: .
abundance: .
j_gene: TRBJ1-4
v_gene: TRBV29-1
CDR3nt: TGCAGCGTTGGGGAGCCCGCAACTAATGAAAAACGGTTTTTT
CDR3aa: CSVGEPATNEKRFF

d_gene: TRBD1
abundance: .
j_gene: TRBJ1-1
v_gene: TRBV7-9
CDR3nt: TGTGCCAGCAGCCCAGGGGGTATGAGACGGACTGAAGCTTTCTTT
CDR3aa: CASSPGGMRRTEAFF

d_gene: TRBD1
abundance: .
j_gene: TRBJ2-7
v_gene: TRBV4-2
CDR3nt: TGTGCCAGCAGCTCGATCGAGACAGGGGGAGGCTACGAGCAGTACTTC
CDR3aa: CASSSIETGGGYEQYF

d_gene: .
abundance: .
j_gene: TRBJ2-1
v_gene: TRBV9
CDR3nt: TGTGCCAGCAGCGAGGGAGGGGACAGGTTCTATGAGCAGTTCTTC
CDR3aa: CASSEGGDRFYEQFF

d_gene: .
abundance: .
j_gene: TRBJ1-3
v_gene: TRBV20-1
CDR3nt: TGCAGTGCCCTCTTGCAGCGAAACACCATATATTTT
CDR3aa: CSALLQRNTIYF

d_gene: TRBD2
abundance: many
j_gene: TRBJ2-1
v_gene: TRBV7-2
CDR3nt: TGTGCCAGCAGCTTGGACAGCGGGGGGTACAATGAGCAGTTCTTC
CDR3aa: CASSLDSGGYNEQFF

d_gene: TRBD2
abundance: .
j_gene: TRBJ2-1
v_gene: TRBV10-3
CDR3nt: TGTGCCATCAGTCCCAGACTAGCGGGGGGGGACAATGAGCAGTTCTTC
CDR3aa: CAISPRLAGGDNEQFF

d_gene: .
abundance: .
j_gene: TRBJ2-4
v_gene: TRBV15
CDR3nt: TGTGCCACCAGCAGGGATTTAGACGGAAACATTCAGTACTTC
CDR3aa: CATSRDLDGNIQYF

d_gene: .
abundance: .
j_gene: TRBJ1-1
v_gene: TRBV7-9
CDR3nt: TGTGCCAGCAGCTTGTTGCAAGTCGGCACTGAAGCTTTCTTT
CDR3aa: CASSLLQVGTEAFF

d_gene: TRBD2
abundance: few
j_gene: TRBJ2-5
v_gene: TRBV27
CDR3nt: TGTGCCAGCAGTTTGAATAGCGGGGTTTTTCGGGAGACCCAGTACTTC
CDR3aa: CASSLNSGVFRETQYF

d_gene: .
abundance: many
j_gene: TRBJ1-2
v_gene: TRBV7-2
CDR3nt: TGTGCCAGCAGCTTTCTGGGGGCGCAAGGCTACACCTTC
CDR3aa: CASSFLGAQGYTF

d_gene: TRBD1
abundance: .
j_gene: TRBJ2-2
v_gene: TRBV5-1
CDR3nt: TGCGCCAGCAATGGTGAGGGGGCGACCGGGGAGCTGTTTTTT
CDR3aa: CASNGEGATGELFF

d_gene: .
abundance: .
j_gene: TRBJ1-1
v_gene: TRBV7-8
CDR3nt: TGTGCCAGCAGCTTAGGAGCCGTTGAAGCTTTCTTT
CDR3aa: CASSLGAVEAFF

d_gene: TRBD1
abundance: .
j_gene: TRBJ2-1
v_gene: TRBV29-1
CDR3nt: TGCAGCGTTGGTTATCTGGGACAGTTCAGGTATGAGCAGTTCTTC
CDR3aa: CSVGYLGQFRYEQFF

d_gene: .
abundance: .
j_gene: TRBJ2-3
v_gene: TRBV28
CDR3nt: TGTGCCAGCCCGACACCCATAGGGGCAGATACGCAGTATTTT
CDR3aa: CASPTPIGADTQYF

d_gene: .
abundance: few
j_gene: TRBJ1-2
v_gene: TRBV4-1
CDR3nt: TGCGCCAGCAGCCAAGATTACCCGGGGAAGAACTATGGCTACACCTTC
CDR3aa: CASSQDYPGKNYGYTF

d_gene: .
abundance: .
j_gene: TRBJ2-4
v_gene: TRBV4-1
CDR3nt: TGCGCCAGCCCGGGAGCCCTAGCCAAAAACATTCAGTACTTC
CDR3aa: CASPGALAKNIQYF

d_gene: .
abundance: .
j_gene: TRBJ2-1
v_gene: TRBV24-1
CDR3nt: TGTGCCACCAGTGAGGGGACACCATACAATGAGCAGTTCTTC
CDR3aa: CATSEGTPYNEQFF

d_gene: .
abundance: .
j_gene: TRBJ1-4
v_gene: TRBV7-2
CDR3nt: TGTGCCAGCAGCTCTAGGGGTATTACTGAAAAACTGTTTTTT
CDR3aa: CASSSRGITEKLFF

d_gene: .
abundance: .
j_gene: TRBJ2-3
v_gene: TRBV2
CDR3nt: TGTGCCAGCAGTGAAGGTGGGTTGTTTCCAGATACGCAGTATTTT
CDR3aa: CASSEGGLFPDTQYF

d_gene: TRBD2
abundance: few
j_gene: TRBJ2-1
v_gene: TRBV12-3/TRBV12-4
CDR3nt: TGTGCCAGCAGTTTAGAGTGGACTAGCTTTCCCTACAATGAGCAGTTCTTC
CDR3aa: CASSLEWTSFPYNEQFF

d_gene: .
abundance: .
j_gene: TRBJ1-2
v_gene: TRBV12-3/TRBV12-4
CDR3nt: TGTGCCAGCAGTCCCCAGAGGGAGATAGGAGACACCTTC
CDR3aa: CASSPQREIGDTF

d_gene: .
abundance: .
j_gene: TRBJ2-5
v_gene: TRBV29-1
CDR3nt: TGCAGCGGGTTTGAAGGGGCGGAGACCCAGTACTTC
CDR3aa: CSGFEGAETQYF

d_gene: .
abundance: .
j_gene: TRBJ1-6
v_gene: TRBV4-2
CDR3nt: TGTGCCAGCAGCCAAGAATGGGCCCTGGAGGAATCACCCCTCCACTTT
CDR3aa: CASSQEWALEESPLHF

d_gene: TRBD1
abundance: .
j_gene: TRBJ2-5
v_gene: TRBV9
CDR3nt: TGTGCCAGCAGCTCGCGACCGGGACAGTTGGAGACCCAGTACTTC
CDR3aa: CASSSRPGQLETQYF

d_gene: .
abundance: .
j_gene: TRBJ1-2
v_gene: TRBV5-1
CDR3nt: TGCGCCAGCAGCTTGGCGGAGGCCTCCAACTATGGCTACACCTTC
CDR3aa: CASSLAEASNYGYTF

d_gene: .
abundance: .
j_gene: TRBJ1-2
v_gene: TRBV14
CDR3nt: TGTGCCAGCAGCCAAACCAAGAACGGTGGCTACACCTTC
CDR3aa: CASSQTKNGGYTF

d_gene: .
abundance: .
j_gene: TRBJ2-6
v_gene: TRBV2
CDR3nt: TGTGCCAGCAGGGACTCCGGCTCTGGGGCCAACGTCCTGACTTTC
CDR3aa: CASRDSGSGANVLTF

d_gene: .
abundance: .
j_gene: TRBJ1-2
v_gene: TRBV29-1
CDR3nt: TGCAGCGTTCTAGGGGCTAACTATGGCTACACCTTC
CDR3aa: CSVLGANYGYTF

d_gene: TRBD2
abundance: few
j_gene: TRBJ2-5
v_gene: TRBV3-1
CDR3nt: TGTGCCAGCAGCCAAGAGCTGCGGAGCGGGGGGTTAAGTGAGACCCAGTACTTC
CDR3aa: CASSQELRSGGLSETQYF

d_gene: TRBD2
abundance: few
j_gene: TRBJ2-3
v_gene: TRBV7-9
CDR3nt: TGTGCCAGCAGCCAGATAGCGGGACACACAGATACGCAGTATTTT
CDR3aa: CASSQIAGHTDTQYF

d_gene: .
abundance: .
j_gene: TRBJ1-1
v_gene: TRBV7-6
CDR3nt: TGTGCCAGCAGCTTAGGGTTCGGGGGAATGAACACTGAAGCTTTCTTT
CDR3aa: CASSLGFGGMNTEAFF

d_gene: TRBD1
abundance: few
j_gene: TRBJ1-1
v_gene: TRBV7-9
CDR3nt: TGTGCCAGCAGCCTCCATCCCGGGACAGGGGATACTGAAGCTTTCTTT
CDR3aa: CASSLHPGTGDTEAFF

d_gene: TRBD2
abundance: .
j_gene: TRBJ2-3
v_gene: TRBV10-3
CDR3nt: TGTGCCTCCGGTAGCGGGGGGGCAGAAGATACGCAGTATTTT
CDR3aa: CASGSGGAEDTQYF

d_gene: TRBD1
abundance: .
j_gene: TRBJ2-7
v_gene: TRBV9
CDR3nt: TGTGCCAGCAGCCATACTTTTGGGACAGGGAACGAGCAGTACTTC
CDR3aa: CASSHTFGTGNEQYF

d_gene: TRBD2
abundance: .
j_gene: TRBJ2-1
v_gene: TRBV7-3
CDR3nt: TGTGCCAGCAGCTTAATGGGACTAGCATCCAATGAGCAGTTCTTC
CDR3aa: CASSLMGLASNEQFF

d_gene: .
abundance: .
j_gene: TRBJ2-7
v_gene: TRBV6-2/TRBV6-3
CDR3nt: TGTGCCAGCAGCTCCCTGAGCTTTGAGGGCGAGCAGTACTTC
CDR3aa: CASSSLSFEGEQYF